These T cell receptor beta chains were read from a single sample in a study of Ad26.COV2.S vaccination and SARS-CoV-2 variants. TCRdb's table, derived via immunoSEQ multiplex PCR, lists solely in-frame clones and lacks some. This table holds roughly 380,000 clones, around 87% found once. The sequencing here drew on peripheral blood, taken in a trial of Ad26.COV2.S vaccine versus placebo. Receptor source: a person between 18 and 65 years old who received the Ad26.COV2.S COVID-19 vaccine or a placebo. Both conserved end residues are part of each CDR3. The order of the fields is J gene, CDR3 length, D gene, clone size, V gene, CDR3 DNA, CDR3 protein. The D gene is left open where the match is weak. Expanded clones are given a class, and other clones once, few, many or no size at all.

TRBJ2-7 | 15 | - | - | TRBV6-5 | TGTGCCAGCAGGACAGAACAGGGCTACTCCTACGAGCAGTACTTC | CASRTEQGYSYEQYF
TRBJ2-3 | 18 | - | - | TRBV7-6 | TGTGCCAGCAGCTTATTATCCCCACAGGGACGGAGCACAGATACGCAGTATTTT | CASSLLSPQGRSTDTQYF
TRBJ2-7 | 15 | - | - | TRBV28 | TGTGCCAGCAGTTCTATCGAGGGCAGCCACTACGAGCAGTACTTC | CASSSIEGSHYEQYF
TRBJ1-5 | 16 | - | once | TRBV19 | TGTGCCAGTAGTAGGGGGTATCGTACGAGCAATCAGCCCCAGCATTTT | CASSRGYRTSNQPQHF
TRBJ1-5 | 14 | - | - | TRBV19 | TGTGCCAGTAGTACCTCAGGACGGAATCAGCCCCAGCATTTT | CASSTSGRNQPQHF
TRBJ1-5 | 13 | TRBD1 | - | TRBV13 | TGTGCCAGCAGCCTCAGGGGGGCCAAGCCCCAGCATTTT | CASSLRGAKPQHF
TRBJ2-3 | 17 | - | - | TRBV27 | TGTGCCAGCTCCTCCCGGCGCGTGCCACCTGTGACAAATACGCAGTATTTT | CASSSRRVPPVTNTQYF
TRBJ1-2 | 13 | - | - | TRBV6-5 | TGTGCCGCAGCCTACAGGGTCGACTATGGCTACACCTTC | CAAAYRVDYGYTF
TRBJ1-5 | 17 | TRBD1 | - | TRBV7-9 | TGTGCCAGCAGCTTAAGAGGGCCCGGGACAGGGCCTCAGCCCCAGCATTTT | CASSLRGPGTGPQPQHF
TRBJ2-4 | 12 | - | - | TRBV15 | TGTGCCACCAGCGGAACCTGGGACATTCAGTACTTC | CATSGTWDIQYF
TRBJ2-7 | 15 | - | few | TRBV5-6 | TGTGCCAGCAGGTTCATCGGGGGCGATAGGTACGAGCAGTACTTC | CASRFIGGDRYEQYF
TRBJ2-7 | 15 | - | - | TRBV5-1 | TGCGCCAGCAGCCGGGGGACCGTTAGCTCCTACGAGCAGTACTTC | CASSRGTVSSYEQYF
TRBJ2-5 | 16 | TRBD2 | - | TRBV24-1 | TGTGCCACCAGTGAACCACTAGCGGGGGGGGAAGAGACCCAGTACTTC | CATSEPLAGGEETQYF
TRBJ2-2 | 19 | - | - | TRBV1 | TGCACCAGCAGCCAAGATCACTGCGGGGGGGCTTTTCGGCCCGGGGAGCTGTTTTTT | CTSSQDHCGGAFRPGELFF
TRBJ2-3 | 12 | - | - | TRBV7-9 | TGTGCCAGCAGCTTGGTGGCAGATACGCAGTATTTT | CASSLVADTQYF
TRBJ1-1 | 12 | - | - | TRBV21-1 | TGTGCCAGCAGCGATAAGAACACTGAAGCTTTCTTT | CASSDKNTEAFF
TRBJ1-1 | 16 | - | - | TRBV3-1/TRBV3-2 | TGTGCCAGCAGCCCAATTTGGACGGCCAGGAACACTGAAGCTTTCTTT | CASSPIWTARNTEAFF
TRBJ1-2 | 14 | - | - | TRBV15 | TGTGCCACCAGCAGAGGATCCCCGGACTATGGCTACACCTTC | CATSRGSPDYGYTF
TRBJ2-3 | 15 | TRBD2 | many | TRBV6-4 | TGTGCCAGCAGTTTGACTAGCGGGGGAGGTGATACGCAGTATTTT | CASSLTSGGGDTQYF
TRBJ2-7 | 16 | - | - | TRBV28 | TGTGCCAGCAGTTTATACGGGACACGGAGCTCCTACGAGCAGTACTTC | CASSLYGTRSSYEQYF
TRBJ2-7 | 16 | - | - | TRBV4-3 | TGCGCCAGCAGCCAAGAGTATGGGGGAGGCTCCTACGAGCAGTACTTC | CASSQEYGGGSYEQYF
TRBJ2-1 | 19 | TRBD2 | - | TRBV24-1 | TGTGCCACCAGTGACGTGGGACTAGCGGGGCGAAGCTCCTACAATGAGCAGTTCTTC | CATSDVGLAGRSSYNEQFF
TRBJ2-1 | 16 | - | - | TRBV11-2 | TGTGCCAGCAGCCCAACAGTTCTTACTTCGTACAATGAGCAGTTCTTC | CASSPTVLTSYNEQFF
TRBJ2-7 | 14 | TRBD2 | - | TRBV5-1 | TGCGCCAGCAGCCCTGGGACTAGTTCGTACGAGCAGTACTTC | CASSPGTSSYEQYF
TRBJ1-1 | 15 | - | once | TRBV18 | TGTGCCAGCTCGCTGGAGAGGCGGATGAACACTGAAGCTTTCTTT | CASSLERRMNTEAFF
TRBJ2-3 | 17 | TRBD1 | - | TRBV10-3 | TGTGCCATCAGTTCAGAGACAGGGGGCATAATAACAGATACGCAGTATTTT | CAISSETGGIITDTQYF
TRBJ1-1 | 13 | - | - | TRBV7-3 | TGTGCTAGCAGCCTGGGGGGGCGCACTGAAGCTTTCTTT | CASSLGGRTEAFF
TRBJ1-2 | 15 | - | once | TRBV6-1 | TGTGCCAGCAGTGACCCAACCGGGACAACATATGGCTACACCTTC | CASSDPTGTTYGYTF
TRBJ2-7 | 14 | - | - | TRBV20-1 | TGCAGTGCTAGTATCCGATACAGTGACTACGAGCAGTACTTC | CSASIRYSDYEQYF
TRBJ2-7 | 15 | - | - | TRBV28 | TGTGCCAGCAGCCCTCGCCCCGGGGTTTCCTACGAGCAGTACTTC | CASSPRPGVSYEQYF
TRBJ1-2 | 12 | TRBD1 | - | TRBV29-1 | TGCAGCGCCTCAGGGGGCAACTATGGCTACACCTTC | CSASGGNYGYTF
TRBJ2-3 | 15 | - | - | TRBV5-1 | TGCGCCAGCAGCTTGAACGGGGGAAGCACAGATACGCAGTATTTT | CASSLNGGSTDTQYF
TRBJ2-1 | 14 | - | - | TRBV5-6 | TGTGCCAGCAGCTTGGGGATTGGGGGCAATGAGCAGTTCTTC | CASSLGIGGNEQFF
TRBJ2-1 | 14 | TRBD2 | - | TRBV7-9 | TGTGCCAGCAGCTTAGAGCACGGGGGGAATGAGCAGTTCTTC | CASSLEHGGNEQFF
TRBJ2-7 | 15 | TRBD1 | - | TRBV7-2 | TGTGCCAGCAGCCAACGGGACAGGAGCTCCTACGAGCAGTACTTC | CASSQRDRSSYEQYF
TRBJ1-6 | 12 | - | - | TRBV7-2 | TGTGCCAGCAGCCCTAATAATTCACCCCTCCACTTT | CASSPNNSPLHF
TRBJ1-1 | 13 | - | - | TRBV6-5 | TGTGCCAGCAGTTACGGACAGAACACTGAAGCTTTCTTT | CASSYGQNTEAFF
TRBJ1-1 | 13 | - | - | TRBV12-3/TRBV12-4 | TGTGCCAGCAGATCACCGGGAGGCACTGAAGCTTTCTTT | CASRSPGGTEAFF
TRBJ1-2 | 15 | - | - | TRBV9 | TGTGCCAGCACCCGAATTGCGCAGGGTCCCGGTGGCTACACCTTC | CASTRIAQGPGGYTF
TRBJ1-3 | 13 | - | - | TRBV19 | TGTGCAACCGGGATTACCTCTGGAAACACCATATATTTT | CATGITSGNTIYF
TRBJ1-1 | 15 | - | - | TRBV9 | TGTGCCAGCAGCCCGTCGGGACAATCAAACACTGAAGCTTTCTTT | CASSPSGQSNTEAFF
TRBJ1-2 | 15 | TRBD1 | - | TRBV30 | TGTGCCTGGAGTCCTTCGACAGGGACCCACTATGGCTACACCTTC | CAWSPSTGTHYGYTF
TRBJ2-2 | 14 | - | - | TRBV5-4 | TGTGCCAGCAGTTCGAGGGTAAAACCGGGGGAGCTGTTTTTT | CASSSRVKPGELFF
TRBJ2-5 | 17 | TRBD2 | - | TRBV7-3 | TGTGCCAGCAGCTCCCGAGGGGAGGGGAGGGGCAGCCAGACCCAGTACTTC | CASSSRGEGRGSQTQYF
TRBJ1-3 | 15 | TRBD1 | - | TRBV6-2/TRBV6-3 | TGTGCCAGCAGTTACCGGACAGGGCCTGGAAACACCATATATTTT | CASSYRTGPGNTIYF